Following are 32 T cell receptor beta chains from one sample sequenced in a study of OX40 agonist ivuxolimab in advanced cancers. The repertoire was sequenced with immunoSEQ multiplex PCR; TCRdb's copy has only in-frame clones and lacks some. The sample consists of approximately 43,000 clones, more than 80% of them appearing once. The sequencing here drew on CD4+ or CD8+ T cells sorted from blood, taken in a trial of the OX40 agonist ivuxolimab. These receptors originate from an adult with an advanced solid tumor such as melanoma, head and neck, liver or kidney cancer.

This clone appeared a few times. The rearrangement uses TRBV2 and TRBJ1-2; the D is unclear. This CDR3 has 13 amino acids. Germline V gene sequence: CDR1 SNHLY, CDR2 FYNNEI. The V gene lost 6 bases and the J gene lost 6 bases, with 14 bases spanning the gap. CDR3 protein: CASSYDAENGYTF. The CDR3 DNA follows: TGTGCCAGCAGCTACGACGCGGAGAATGGCTACACCTTC.

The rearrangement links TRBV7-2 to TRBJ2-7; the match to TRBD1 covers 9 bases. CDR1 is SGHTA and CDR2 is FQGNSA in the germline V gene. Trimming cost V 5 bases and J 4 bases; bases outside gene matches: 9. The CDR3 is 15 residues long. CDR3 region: CASSPGTGYGYEQYF. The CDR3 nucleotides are TGTGCCAGCAGCCCCGGGACAGGGTACGGGTACGAGCAGTACTTC.

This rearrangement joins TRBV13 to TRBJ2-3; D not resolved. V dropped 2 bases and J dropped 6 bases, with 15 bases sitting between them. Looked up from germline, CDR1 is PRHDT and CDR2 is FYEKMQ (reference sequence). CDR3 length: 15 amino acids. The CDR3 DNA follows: TGTGCCAGCAGCTTAATAACACCTTCGGAGGATACGCAGTATTTT. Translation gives CASSLITPSEDTQYF.

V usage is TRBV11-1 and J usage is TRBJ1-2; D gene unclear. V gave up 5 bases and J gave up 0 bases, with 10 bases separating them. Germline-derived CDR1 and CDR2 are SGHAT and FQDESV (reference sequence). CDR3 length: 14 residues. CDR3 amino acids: CASSRVTTNYGYTF. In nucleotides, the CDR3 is TGTGCCAGCAGCCGGGTTACGACTAACTATGGCTACACCTTC.

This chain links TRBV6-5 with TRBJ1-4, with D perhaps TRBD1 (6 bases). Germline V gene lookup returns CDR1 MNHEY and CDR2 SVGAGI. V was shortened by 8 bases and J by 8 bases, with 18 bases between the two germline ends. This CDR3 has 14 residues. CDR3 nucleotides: TGTGCCAGCGGTACAGGGAGCATAGGGGAAAAACTGTTTTTT. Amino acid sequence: CASGTGSIGEKLFF.

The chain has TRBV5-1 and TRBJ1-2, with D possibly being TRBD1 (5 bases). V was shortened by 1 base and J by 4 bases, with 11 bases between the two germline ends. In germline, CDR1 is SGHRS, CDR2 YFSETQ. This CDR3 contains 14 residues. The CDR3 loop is CASSLTTGAYGYTF. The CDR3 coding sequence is TGCGCCAGCAGCTTGACTACAGGAGCCTATGGCTACACCTTC.

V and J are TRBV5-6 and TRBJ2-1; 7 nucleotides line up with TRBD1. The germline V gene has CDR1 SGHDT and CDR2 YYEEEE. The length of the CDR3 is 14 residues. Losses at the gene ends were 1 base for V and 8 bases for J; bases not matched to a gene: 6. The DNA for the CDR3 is TGTGCCAGCAGCTTGCTCGGGACAGAACATGAGCAGTTCTTC. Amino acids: CASSLLGTEHEQFF.

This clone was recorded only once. The CDR3 loop reads CASSSRGQGIINEQFF. The CDR3 DNA reads TGTGCCAGCAGCTCCAGGGGACAGGGGATTATAAATGAGCAGTTCTTC. The chain combines TRBV5-4 with TRBJ2-1; 10 positions match TRBD1. There are 16 residues in the CDR3. In germline, CDR1 is SGHNT, CDR2 YYREEE (reference sequence). Trimming took 3 bases from V and 7 from J; bases not matched to a gene: 10.

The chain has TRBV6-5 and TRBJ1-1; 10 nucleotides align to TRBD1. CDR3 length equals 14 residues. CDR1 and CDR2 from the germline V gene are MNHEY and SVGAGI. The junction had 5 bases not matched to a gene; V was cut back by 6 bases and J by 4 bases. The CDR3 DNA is TGTGCCAGCAGCCTTCGGACAGGGGGCACTGAAGCTTTCTTT. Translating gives CASSLRTGGTEAFF.

In DNA form, the CDR3 reads TGTGCCAGCGGATACAAGGGACCCTACGATAGCAATCAGCCCCAGCATTTT. Encoded protein: CASGYKGPYDSNQPQHF. This chain uses TRBV2 with TRBJ1-5; maybe TRBD1 (5 bases). V lost 8 bases, J lost 0 bases, and 20 bases lay in between. Germline assignment: CDR1 SNHLY and CDR2 FYNNEI. This CDR3 contains 17 residues.

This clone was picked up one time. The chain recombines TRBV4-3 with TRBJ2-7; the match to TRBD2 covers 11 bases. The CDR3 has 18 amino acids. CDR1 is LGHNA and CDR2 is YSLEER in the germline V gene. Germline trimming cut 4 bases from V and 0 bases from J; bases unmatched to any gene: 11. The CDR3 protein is CASSRGPTSGMSSYEQYF. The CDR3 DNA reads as TGCGCCAGCAGCCGCGGGCCGACTAGCGGGATGAGCTCCTACGAGCAGTACTTC.

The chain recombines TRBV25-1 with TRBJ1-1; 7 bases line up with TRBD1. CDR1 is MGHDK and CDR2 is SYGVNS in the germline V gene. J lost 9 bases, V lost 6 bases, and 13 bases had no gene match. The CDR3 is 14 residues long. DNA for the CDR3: TGTGCCAGCAGCCCCGGGACAGCCCGAGCGAAAGCTTTCTTT. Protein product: CASSPGTARAKAFF.

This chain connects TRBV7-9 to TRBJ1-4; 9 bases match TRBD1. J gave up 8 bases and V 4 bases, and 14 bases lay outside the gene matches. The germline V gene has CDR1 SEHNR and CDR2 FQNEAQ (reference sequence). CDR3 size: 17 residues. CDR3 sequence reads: CASSSNRGLSGREKLFF. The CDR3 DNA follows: TGTGCCAGCAGCTCAAACAGGGGGCTGAGTGGCAGGGAAAAACTGTTTTTT.

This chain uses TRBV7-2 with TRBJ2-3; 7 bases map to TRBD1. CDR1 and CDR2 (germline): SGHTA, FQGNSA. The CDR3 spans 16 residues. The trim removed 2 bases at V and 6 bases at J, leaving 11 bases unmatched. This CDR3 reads CASSLWGTVPEDTQYF. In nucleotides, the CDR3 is TGTGCCAGCAGCTTATGGGGGACAGTCCCTGAGGATACGCAGTATTTT.

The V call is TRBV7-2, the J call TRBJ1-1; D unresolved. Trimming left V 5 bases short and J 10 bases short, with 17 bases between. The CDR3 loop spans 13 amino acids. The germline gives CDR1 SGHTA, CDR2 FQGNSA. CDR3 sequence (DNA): TGTGCCAGCAGCAACACGGGGTCCTCGGTAGCTTTCTTT. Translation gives CASSNTGSSVAFF.

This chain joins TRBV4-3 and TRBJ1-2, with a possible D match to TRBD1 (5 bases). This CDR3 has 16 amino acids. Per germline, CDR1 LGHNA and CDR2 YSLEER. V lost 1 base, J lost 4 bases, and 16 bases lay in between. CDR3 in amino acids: CASSQVGRGTPYGYTF. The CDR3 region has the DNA TGCGCCAGCAGCCAAGTAGGTCGGGGGACTCCCTATGGCTACACCTTC.

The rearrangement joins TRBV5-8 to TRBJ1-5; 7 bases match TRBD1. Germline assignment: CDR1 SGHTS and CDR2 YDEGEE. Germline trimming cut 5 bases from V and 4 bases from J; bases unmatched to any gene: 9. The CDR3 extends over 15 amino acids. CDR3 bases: TGTGCCAGCAGAATGGGACAGCACTCTAATCAGCCCCAGCATTTT. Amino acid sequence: CASRMGQHSNQPQHF.

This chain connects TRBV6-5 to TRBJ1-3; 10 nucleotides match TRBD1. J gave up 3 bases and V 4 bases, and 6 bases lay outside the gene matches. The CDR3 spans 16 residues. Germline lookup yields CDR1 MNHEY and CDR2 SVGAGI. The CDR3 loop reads CASSSPGTGVGNTIYF. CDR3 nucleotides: TGTGCCAGCAGTTCTCCCGGGACAGGGGTTGGAAACACCATATATTTT.

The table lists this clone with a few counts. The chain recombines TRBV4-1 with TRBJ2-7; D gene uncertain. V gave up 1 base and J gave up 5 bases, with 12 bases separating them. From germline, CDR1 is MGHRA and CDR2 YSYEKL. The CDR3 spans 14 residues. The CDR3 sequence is CASSQGTSGHEQYF. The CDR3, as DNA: TGCGCCAGCAGCCAAGGTACCTCCGGGCACGAGCAGTACTTC.

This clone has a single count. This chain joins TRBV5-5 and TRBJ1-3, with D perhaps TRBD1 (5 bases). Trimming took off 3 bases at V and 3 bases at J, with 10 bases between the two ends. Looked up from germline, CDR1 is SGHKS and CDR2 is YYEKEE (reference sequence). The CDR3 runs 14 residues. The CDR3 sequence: CASSWGTDGNTIYF. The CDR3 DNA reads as TGTGCCAGCAGCTGGGGGACGGATGGAAACACCATATATTTT.

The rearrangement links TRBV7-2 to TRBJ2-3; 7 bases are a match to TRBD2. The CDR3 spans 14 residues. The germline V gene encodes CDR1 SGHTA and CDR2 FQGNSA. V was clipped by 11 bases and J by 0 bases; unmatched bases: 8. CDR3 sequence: CAPQRGDSTDTQYF. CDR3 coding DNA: TGTGCCCCCCAGCGGGGCGACAGCACAGATACGCAGTATTTT.

The CDR3 sequence is CATSRDYRGLKELFF. The CDR3 coding sequence is TGTGCCACCAGCAGAGATTACAGGGGGCTCAAGGAGCTGTTTTTT. The chain joins TRBV15 to TRBJ2-2; 9 nucleotides agree with TRBD1. Trimming removed 0 bases from V and 10 bases from J; junction bases left unmatched: 6. CDR1 is LNHNV and CDR2 is YYDKDF in the germline V gene (reference sequence). The CDR3 sequence is 15 residues long.

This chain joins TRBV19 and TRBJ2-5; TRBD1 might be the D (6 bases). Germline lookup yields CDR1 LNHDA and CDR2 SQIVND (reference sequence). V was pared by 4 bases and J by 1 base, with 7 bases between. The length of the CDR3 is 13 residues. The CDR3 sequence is CASSRDIQETQYF. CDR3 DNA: TGTGCCAGTAGTAGGGACATCCAAGAGACCCAGTACTTC.

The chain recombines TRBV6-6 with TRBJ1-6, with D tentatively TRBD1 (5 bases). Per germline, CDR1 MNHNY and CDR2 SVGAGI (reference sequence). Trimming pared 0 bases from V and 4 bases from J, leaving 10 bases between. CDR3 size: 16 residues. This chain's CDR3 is CASSYSGTDYNSPLHF. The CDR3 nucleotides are TGTGCCAGCAGTTACTCCGGGACGGATTATAATTCACCCCTCCACTTT.

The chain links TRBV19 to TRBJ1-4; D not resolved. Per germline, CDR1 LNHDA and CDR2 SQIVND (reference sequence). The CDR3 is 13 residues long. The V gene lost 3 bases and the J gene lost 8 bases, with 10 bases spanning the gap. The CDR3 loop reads CASSIRRPEKLFF. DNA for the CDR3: TGTGCCAGTAGTATCCGCAGGCCCGAAAAACTGTTTTTT.

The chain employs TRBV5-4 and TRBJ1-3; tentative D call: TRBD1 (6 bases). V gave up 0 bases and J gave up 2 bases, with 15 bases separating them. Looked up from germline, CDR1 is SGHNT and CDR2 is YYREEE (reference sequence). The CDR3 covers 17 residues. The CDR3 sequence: CASSLEPGGRTGNTIYF. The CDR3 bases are TGTGCCAGCAGCTTGGAGCCGGGGGGGCGAACTGGAAACACCATATATTTT.

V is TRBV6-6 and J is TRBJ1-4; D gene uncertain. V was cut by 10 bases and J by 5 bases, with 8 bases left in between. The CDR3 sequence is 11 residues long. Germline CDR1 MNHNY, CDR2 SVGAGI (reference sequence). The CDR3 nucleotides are TGTGCCACGGAGGGAAATGAAAAACTGTTTTTT. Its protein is CATEGNEKLFF.

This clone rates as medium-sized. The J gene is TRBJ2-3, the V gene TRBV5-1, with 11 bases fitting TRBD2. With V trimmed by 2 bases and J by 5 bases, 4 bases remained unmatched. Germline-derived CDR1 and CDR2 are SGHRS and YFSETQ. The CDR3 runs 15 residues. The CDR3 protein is CASSFSGGARDTQYF. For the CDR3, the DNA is TGCGCCAGCAGCTTTAGCGGGGGGGCGAGAGATACGCAGTATTTT.

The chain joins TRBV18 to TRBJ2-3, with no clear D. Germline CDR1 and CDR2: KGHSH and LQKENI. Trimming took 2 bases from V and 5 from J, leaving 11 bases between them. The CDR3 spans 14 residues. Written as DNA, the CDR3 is TGTGCCAGCTCACCAAGAGTAGAAGTAGATACGCAGTATTTT. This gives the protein CASSPRVEVDTQYF. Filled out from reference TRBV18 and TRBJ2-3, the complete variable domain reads NAGVMQNPRHLVRRRGQEARLRCSPMKGHSHVYWYRQLPEEGLKFMVYLQKENIIDESGMPKERFSAEFPKEGPSILRIQQVVRGDSAAYFCASSPRVEVDTQYFGPGTRLTVL.

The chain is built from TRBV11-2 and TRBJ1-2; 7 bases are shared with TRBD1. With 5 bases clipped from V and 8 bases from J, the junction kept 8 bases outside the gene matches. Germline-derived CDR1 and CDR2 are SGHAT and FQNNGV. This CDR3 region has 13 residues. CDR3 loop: CASSQDRVGGYTF. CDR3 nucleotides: TGTGCCAGCAGCCAAGACAGGGTAGGCGGCTACACCTTC.

Written as DNA, the CDR3 is TGTGCCAGCAGCTTAGCGCAGGGCACTAACTATGGCTACACCTTC. Translated, it gives CASSLAQGTNYGYTF. The chain combines TRBV7-9 with TRBJ1-2; possibly TRBD1 for D (5 bases). V was cut by 0 bases and J by 0 bases, with 8 bases left in between. This CDR3 has 15 amino acids. The germline V gene encodes CDR1 SEHNR and CDR2 FQNEAQ (reference sequence).

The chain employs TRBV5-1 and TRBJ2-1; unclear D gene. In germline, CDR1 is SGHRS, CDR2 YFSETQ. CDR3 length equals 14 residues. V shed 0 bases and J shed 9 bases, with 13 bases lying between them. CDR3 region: CASSLVSPGVEQFF. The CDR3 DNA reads TGCGCCAGCAGCTTGGTGAGCCCTGGAGTTGAGCAGTTCTTC.